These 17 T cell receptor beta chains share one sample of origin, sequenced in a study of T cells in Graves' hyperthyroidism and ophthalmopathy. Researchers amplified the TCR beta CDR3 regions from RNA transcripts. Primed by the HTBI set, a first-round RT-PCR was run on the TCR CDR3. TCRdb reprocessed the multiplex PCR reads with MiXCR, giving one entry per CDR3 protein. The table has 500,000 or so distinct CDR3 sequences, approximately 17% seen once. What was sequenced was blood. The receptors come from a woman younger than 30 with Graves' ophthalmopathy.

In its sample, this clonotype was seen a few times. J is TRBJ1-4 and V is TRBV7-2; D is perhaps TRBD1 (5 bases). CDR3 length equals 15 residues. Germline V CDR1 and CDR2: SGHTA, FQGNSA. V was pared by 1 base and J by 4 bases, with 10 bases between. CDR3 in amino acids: CASSLVGRLNEKLFF. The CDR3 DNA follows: TGTGCCAGCAGCTTAGTGGGACGGCTTAATGAAAAACTGTTTTTT.

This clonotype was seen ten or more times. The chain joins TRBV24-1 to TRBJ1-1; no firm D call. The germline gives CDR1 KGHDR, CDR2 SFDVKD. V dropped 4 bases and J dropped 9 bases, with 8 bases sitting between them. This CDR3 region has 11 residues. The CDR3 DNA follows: TGTGCCACCAGTGACTCCCGGAAAGCTTTCTTT. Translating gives CATSDSRKAFF.

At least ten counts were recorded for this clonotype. CDR3 sequence: CASSSDRDYSNQPQHF. The DNA for the CDR3 is TGTGCCAGCAGTTCGGACAGGGACTATAGCAATCAGCCCCAGCATTTT. The chain carries TRBV28 and TRBJ1-5, with 8 nucleotides matching TRBD1. The germline V gene has CDR1 MDHEN and CDR2 SYDVKM. This CDR3 spans 16 amino acids. V gave up 4 bases and J gave up 0 bases; unmatched junction bases: 5.

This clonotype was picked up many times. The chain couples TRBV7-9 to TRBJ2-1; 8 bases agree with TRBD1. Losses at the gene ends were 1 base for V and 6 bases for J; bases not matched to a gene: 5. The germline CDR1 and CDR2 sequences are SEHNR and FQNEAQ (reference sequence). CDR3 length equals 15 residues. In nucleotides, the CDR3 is TGTGCCAGCAGCTTAGTCACAGGGGGTGGCAATGAGCAGTTCTTC. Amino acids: CASSLVTGGGNEQFF. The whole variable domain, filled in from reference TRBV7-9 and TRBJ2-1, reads DTGVSQNPRHKITKRGQNVTFRCDPISEHNRLYWYRQTLGQGPEFLTYFQNEAQLEKSRLLSDRFSAERPKGSFSTLEIQRTEQGDSAMYLCASSLVTGGGNEQFFGPGTRLTVL.

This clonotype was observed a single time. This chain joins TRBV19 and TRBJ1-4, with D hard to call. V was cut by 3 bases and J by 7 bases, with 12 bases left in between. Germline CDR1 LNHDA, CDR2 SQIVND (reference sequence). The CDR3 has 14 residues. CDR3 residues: CASSIPGFGEKLFF. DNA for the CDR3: TGTGCCAGTAGTATTCCCGGCTTCGGTGAAAAACTGTTTTTT.

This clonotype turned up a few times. CDR3 sequence reads: CSARDPGTRSYEQYF. CDR3 DNA sequence: TGCAGTGCTAGAGATCCAGGGACACGCTCCTACGAGCAGTACTTC. The chain is built from TRBV20-1 and TRBJ2-7; possible D gene TRBD1, 6 bases. Germline V gene data show CDR1 as DFQATT and CDR2 as SNEGSKA (reference sequence). CDR3 length equals 15 residues. Deletions cut 0 bases from V and 0 bases from J, with 12 bases between.

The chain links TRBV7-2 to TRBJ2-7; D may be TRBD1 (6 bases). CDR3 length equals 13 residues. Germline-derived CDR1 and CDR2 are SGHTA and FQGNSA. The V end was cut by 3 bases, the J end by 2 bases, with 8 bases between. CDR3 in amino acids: CASSLDSPYEQYF. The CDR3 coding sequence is TGTGCCAGCAGCTTGGACAGTCCCTACGAGCAGTACTTC.

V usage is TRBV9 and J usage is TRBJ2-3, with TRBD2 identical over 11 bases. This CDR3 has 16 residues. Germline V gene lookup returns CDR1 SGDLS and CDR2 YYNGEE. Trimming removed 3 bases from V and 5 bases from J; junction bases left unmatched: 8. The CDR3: CASSATLAGGVDTQYF. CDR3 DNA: TGTGCCAGCAGCGCCACGCTAGCGGGGGGAGTAGATACGCAGTATTTT.

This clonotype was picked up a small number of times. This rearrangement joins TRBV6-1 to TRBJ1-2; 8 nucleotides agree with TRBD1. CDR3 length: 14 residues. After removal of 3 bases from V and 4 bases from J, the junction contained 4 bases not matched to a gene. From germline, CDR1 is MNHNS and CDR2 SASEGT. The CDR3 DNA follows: TGTGCCAGCAGTGAGGACAGGGCTTTCTATGGCTACACCTTC. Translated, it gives CASSEDRAFYGYTF.

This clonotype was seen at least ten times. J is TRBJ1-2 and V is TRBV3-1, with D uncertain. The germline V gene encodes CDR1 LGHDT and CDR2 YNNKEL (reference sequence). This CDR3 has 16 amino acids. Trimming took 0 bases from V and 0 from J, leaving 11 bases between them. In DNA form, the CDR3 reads TGTGCCAGCAGCCAAGACTGGAACGGAGCTAACTATGGCTACACCTTC. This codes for CASSQDWNGANYGYTF.

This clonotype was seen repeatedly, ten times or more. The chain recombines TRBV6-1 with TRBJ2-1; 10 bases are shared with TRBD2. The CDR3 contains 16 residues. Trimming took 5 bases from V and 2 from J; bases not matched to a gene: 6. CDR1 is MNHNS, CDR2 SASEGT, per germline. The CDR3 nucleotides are TGTGCCAGCAGTTGGTCTAGCGGGAGTACCTACAATGAGCAGTTCTTC. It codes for CASSWSSGSTYNEQFF.

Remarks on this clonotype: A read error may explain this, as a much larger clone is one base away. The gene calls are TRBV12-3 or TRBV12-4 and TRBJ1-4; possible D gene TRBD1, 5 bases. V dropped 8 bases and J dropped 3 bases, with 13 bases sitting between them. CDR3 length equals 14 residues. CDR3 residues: CASRLQESNEKLFF. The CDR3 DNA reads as TGTGCCAGCCGCTTACAGGAATCTAATGAAAAACTGTTTTTT.

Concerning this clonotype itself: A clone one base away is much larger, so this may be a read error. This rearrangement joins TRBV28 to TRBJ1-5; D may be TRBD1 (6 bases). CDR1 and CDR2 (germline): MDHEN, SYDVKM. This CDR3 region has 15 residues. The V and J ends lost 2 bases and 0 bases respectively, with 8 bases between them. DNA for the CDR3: TGTGCCAGCAGTTTAAGGGGGGGTAGCAATCAGCCCCAGCATTTT. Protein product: CASSLRGGSNQPQHF. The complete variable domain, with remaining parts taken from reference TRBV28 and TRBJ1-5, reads DVKVTQSSRYLVKRTGEKVFLECVQDMDHENMFWYRQDPGLGLRLIYFSYDVKMKEKGDIPEGYSVSREKKERFSLILESASTNQTSMYLCASSLRGGSNQPQHFGDGTRLSIL.

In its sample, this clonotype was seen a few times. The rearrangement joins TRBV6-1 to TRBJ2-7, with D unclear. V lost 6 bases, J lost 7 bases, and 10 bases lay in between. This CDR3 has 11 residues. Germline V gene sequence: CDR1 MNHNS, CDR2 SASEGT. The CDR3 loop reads CASSPSREQYF. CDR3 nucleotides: TGTGCCAGCAGCCCGAGCCGGGAGCAGTACTTC.

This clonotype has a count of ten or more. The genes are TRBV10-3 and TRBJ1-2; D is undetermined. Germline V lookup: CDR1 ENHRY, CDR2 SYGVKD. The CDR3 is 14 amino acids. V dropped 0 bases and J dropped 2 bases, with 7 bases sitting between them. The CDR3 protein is CAISESARNYGYTF. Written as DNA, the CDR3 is TGTGCCATCAGTGAGTCCGCCAGAAACTATGGCTACACCTTC.

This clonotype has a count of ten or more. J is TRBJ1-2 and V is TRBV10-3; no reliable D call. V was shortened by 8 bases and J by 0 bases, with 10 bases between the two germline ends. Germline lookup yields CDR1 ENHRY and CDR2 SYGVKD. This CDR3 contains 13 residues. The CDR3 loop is CAIGGGPNYGYTF. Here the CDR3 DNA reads TGTGCCATCGGCGGCGGCCCTAACTATGGCTACACCTTC.

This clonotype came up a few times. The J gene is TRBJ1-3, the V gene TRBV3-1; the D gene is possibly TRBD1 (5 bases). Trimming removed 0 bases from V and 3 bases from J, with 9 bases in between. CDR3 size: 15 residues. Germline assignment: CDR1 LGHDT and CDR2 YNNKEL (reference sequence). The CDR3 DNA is TGTGCCAGCAGCCAAGATCAGGGAAATGGAAACACCATATATTTT. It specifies CASSQDQGNGNTIYF.